The 23 T cell receptor beta chains below come from one sample, sequenced in a study of early T cells in non-severe SARS-CoV-2 infection listed by TCRdb under 2021. Libraries were prepared through 5' RACE. Sequencing was performed on a NextSeq 500. TCRdb reanalyzed the raw reads on its own, using fastp at Q25 for trimming and MiXCR for clone calling, and kept in-frame beta chains. Entries are consolidated by CDR3 protein sequence, retaining the most common genes and DNA. The sample table holds 40,000 or so distinct CDR3 sequences, of which roughly 12% were seen once. About a fifth of the sample lies in the top ten. The sequenced sample consisted of whole blood. These receptors were taken from an adult who was a healthcare worker with PCR-confirmed SARS-CoV-2 infection or an uninfected control (not recorded which).

J is TRBJ2-1 and V is TRBV12-5; D remains ambiguous. V lost 7 bases and J 0 bases, leaving 13 bases between the germline ends. The CDR3 has 15 amino acids. CDR1 is LGHNT, CDR2 FRNRAP, per germline. CDR3 nucleotides: TGTGCTAGTGTCCCTAGTCGGAGCTCCTACAATGAGCAGTTCTTC. This codes for CASVPSRSSYNEQFF.

This clonotype was seen a handful of times. The chain is built from TRBV2 and TRBJ1-4; D is uncertain. Germline V gene sequence: CDR1 SNHLY, CDR2 FYNNEI. The V gene lost 6 bases and the J gene lost 8 bases, with 22 bases spanning the gap. The CDR3 loop spans 16 amino acids. The CDR3 coding sequence is TGTGCCAGCAGACCGAGGACGAGCTCCGTGAGAGAAAAACTGTTTTTT. Its translation is CASRPRTSSVREKLFF.

This clonotype was counted many times. The chain couples TRBV28 to TRBJ1-5, with D unresolved. CDR3 length: 13 amino acids. V was shortened by 3 bases and J by 4 bases, with 7 bases between the two germline ends. Germline lookup yields CDR1 MDHEN and CDR2 SYDVKM. The DNA of the CDR3 is TGTGCCAGCAGTTTGGACCGGAATCAGCCCCAGCATTTT. Residues: CASSLDRNQPQHF.

This clonotype occurred many times. The chain combines TRBV12-3 or TRBV12-4 with TRBJ2-7; D is uncertain. V lost 5 bases to trimming and J lost 7 bases, with 12 bases between them. The CDR3 is 12 amino acids. Written as DNA, the CDR3 is TGTGCCAGCAGTAACCGCTACGGGGAGCAGTACTTC. It encodes CASSNRYGEQYF.

This chain links TRBV20-1 with TRBJ1-2; D may be TRBD1 (6 bases). This CDR3 has 16 residues. Trimming pared 1 base from V and 4 bases from J, leaving 19 bases between. From germline, CDR1 is DFQATT and CDR2 SNEGSKA (reference sequence). The CDR3 nucleotides read TGCAGTGCTAGAGGGTCTCTGGGGGGCTCGAGCTATGGCTACACCTTC. This gives the protein CSARGSLGGSSYGYTF.

This clonotype was counted many times. For the CDR3, the DNA is TGCAGTGCTAGCCCGGGGAGCTCCTACAATGAGCAGTTCTTC. Protein product: CSASPGSSYNEQFF. The chain employs TRBV20-1 and TRBJ2-1; TRBD2 is a possible D gene (5 bases). The CDR3 runs to 14 residues. The germline CDR1 and CDR2 sequences are DFQATT and SNEGSKA (reference sequence). With 3 bases removed from V and 0 bases from J, the gap between germline ends came to 9 bases.

The table lists this clonotype with many counts. This sequence joins TRBV12-3 or TRBV12-4 and TRBJ2-1; 13 positions agree with TRBD2. The CDR3 covers 15 residues. J lost 8 bases, V lost 5 bases, and 6 bases had no gene match. The CDR3 nucleotides read TGTGCCAGCAGTCTACTAGCGGGAGGGAGGGATGAGCAGTTCTTC. The encoded protein is CASSLLAGGRDEQFF.

The chain employs TRBV29-1 and TRBJ1-1; D is uncertain. V was cut by 3 bases and J by 4 bases, with 12 bases left in between. Germline CDR1 reads SQVTM; CDR2 reads ANQGSEA. CDR3 size: 13 residues. CDR3 residues: CSVEGFLGTEAFF. CDR3 DNA sequence: TGCAGCGTTGAGGGTTTTCTAGGCACTGAAGCTTTCTTT.

This clonotype was detected many times. This chain links TRBV28 with TRBJ2-7; 8 nucleotides match TRBD1. The CDR3 covers 14 residues. Germline-derived CDR1 and CDR2 are MDHEN and SYDVKM. Trimming cost V 5 bases and J 2 bases; bases outside gene matches: 5. CDR3 loop: CASSPGQATYEQYF. In DNA, the CDR3 is TGTGCCAGCAGTCCGGGACAGGCGACCTACGAGCAGTACTTC.

The chain carries TRBV10-3 and TRBJ2-7; D is perhaps TRBD1 or TRBD2 (5 bases each). CDR1 ENHRY and CDR2 SYGVKD come from the germline V gene. This CDR3 has 12 residues. V gave up 4 bases and J gave up 6 bases, with 10 bases separating them. For the CDR3, the DNA is TGTGCCATCAGTGTAGGGACCCTCGAGCAGTACTTC. It translates to CAISVGTLEQYF.

This clonotype was counted ten times or more. The chain is built from TRBV7-2 and TRBJ1-1; TRBD1 agrees at 8 bases. This CDR3 comprises 16 residues. Germline CDR1 and CDR2: SGHTA and FQGNSA. Losses at the gene ends were 1 base for V and 7 bases for J; bases not matched to a gene: 11. The CDR3 nucleotides are TGTGCCAGCAGCTTAGTGGCAGGGGGCCGCAGGGGTGAAGCTTTCTTT. It specifies CASSLVAGGRRGEAFF.

This clonotype was recorded a few times. Here the CDR3 DNA reads TGCAGCGCGGAGAGCGACTATGGCTACACCTTC. It codes for CSAESDYGYTF. The chain combines TRBV29-1 with TRBJ1-2; D unclear. Germline CDR1 SQVTM, CDR2 ANQGSEA. V lost 7 bases, J lost 3 bases, and 9 bases lay in between. This CDR3 contains 11 residues.

The table lists this clonotype with many counts. The chain joins TRBV29-1 to TRBJ2-1, with 8 bases identical to TRBD2. The CDR3 loop spans 14 amino acids. Unmatched junction bases numbered 5, after V lost 5 bases and J lost 2 bases. Germline CDR1 and CDR2: SQVTM and ANQGSEA. Written as DNA, the CDR3 is TGCAGCGTTCGGCTAGCGGGTCCCTACAATGAGCAGTTCTTC. Amino acids: CSVRLAGPYNEQFF.

This rearrangement joins TRBV28 to TRBJ2-7, with a weak D call TRBD2 (7 bases). Germline CDR1 MDHEN, CDR2 SYDVKM. The CDR3 runs 14 residues. V was shortened by 5 bases and J by 3 bases, with 14 bases between the two germline ends. CDR3 bases: TGTGCCAGCAGTCCCCCCGGGGGGCTCTACGAGCAGTACTTC. It yields the protein CASSPPGGLYEQYF.

This clonotype was counted ten times or more. V gene TRBV28 combines with J gene TRBJ2-7; D ambiguous. The CDR3 sequence is 12 residues long. Trimming shortened V by 4 bases and J by 6 bases, and 10 bases separated the two germline ends. From germline, CDR1 is MDHEN and CDR2 SYDVKM. CDR3 DNA: TGTGCCAGCAGTTCCCCATCAGGCGAGCAGTACTTC. It codes for CASSSPSGEQYF.

The table lists this clonotype with a count of one. The chain carries TRBV28 and TRBJ1-2, with 9 bases lining up with TRBD1. The CDR3 spans 15 residues. Germline CDR1 MDHEN, CDR2 SYDVKM. V was clipped by 2 bases and J by 4 bases; unmatched bases: 5. The DNA of the CDR3 is TGTGCCAGCAGTTTAGGGGACAGGGCCCTCTATGGCTACACCTTC. It specifies CASSLGDRALYGYTF.

This clonotype was found a few times. The J gene is TRBJ1-2, the V gene TRBV7-2; possible D gene TRBD1, 5 bases. CDR3 length: 15 residues. Germline V CDR1 and CDR2: SGHTA, FQGNSA. V gave up 5 bases and J gave up 2 bases, with 15 bases separating them. The CDR3 DNA follows: TGTGCCAGCAGCGCGAGTTGGGGGACCAACTATGGCTACACCTTC. Its translation: CASSASWGTNYGYTF.

This clonotype came up many times. The chain recombines TRBV2 with TRBJ2-5, with 14 bases fitting TRBD2. Trimming at V came to 8 bases and at J to 2 bases, leaving 4 bases not matched to a gene. From germline, CDR1 is SNHLY and CDR2 FYNNEI. This CDR3 is 15 amino acids long. The CDR3: CASGGTSGRQETQYF. The CDR3 nucleotides are TGTGCCAGCGGGGGGACTAGCGGGAGACAAGAGACCCAGTACTTC.

This clonotype has at least ten counts. The chain has TRBV4-2 and TRBJ2-3; no clear D. CDR3 length: 14 amino acids. V was trimmed by 3 bases and J by 8 bases, leaving 15 bases between them. Germline V gene data show CDR1 as LGHNA and CDR2 as YNFKEQ. Here the CDR3 DNA reads TGTGCCAGCAGCCAGTCGCGGCCCCCAGCTACGCAGTATTTT. Translated, it gives CASSQSRPPATQYF.

This clonotype appeared a few times. The rearrangement links TRBV6-2 or TRBV6-3 to TRBJ2-7, with TRBD1 identical over 8 bases. The length of the CDR3 is 14 residues. Trimming cost V 7 bases and J 0 bases; bases outside gene matches: 5. Per the germline V gene, CDR1 is MNHEY and CDR2 is SVGEGT. The chain's CDR3 is CASKNRGSSYEQYF. In DNA form, the CDR3 reads TGTGCCAGCAAAAACAGGGGGAGCTCCTACGAGCAGTACTTC.

This clonotype was recorded at least ten times. This rearrangement joins TRBV6-2 or TRBV6-3 to TRBJ1-1; 9 nucleotides match TRBD1. The germline V gene encodes CDR1 MNHEY and CDR2 SVGEGT. The length of the CDR3 is 16 residues. Losses at the gene ends were 6 bases for V and 2 bases for J; bases not matched to a gene: 10. The CDR3 loop is CASRPGQGMGNTEAFF. The CDR3 DNA follows: TGTGCCAGCAGACCCGGACAGGGGATGGGAAACACTGAAGCTTTCTTT.

The chain's CDR3 is CASSVSGRAWNEQFF. For the CDR3, the DNA is TGTGCCAGCAGCGTAAGCGGGAGGGCCTGGAATGAGCAGTTCTTC. The chain couples TRBV9 to TRBJ2-1, with TRBD2 matching 10 bases. The germline gives CDR1 SGDLS, CDR2 YYNGEE. CDR3 length: 15 residues. Losses at the gene ends were 1 base for V and 7 bases for J; bases not matched to a gene: 5.

This clonotype was detected many times. The chain links TRBV6-5 to TRBJ1-1, with D tentatively TRBD1 (6 bases). The CDR3 consists of 16 residues. Deletions cut 6 bases from V and 0 bases from J, with 17 bases between. Germline CDR1 and CDR2: MNHEY and SVGAGI. The CDR3 nucleotides are TGTGCCAGCAGCCGTGACAGGCTCCGCATGAACACTGAAGCTTTCTTT. It specifies CASSRDRLRMNTEAFF.